This T cell receptor (beta chain) was retrieved from a study of human T cells and chemical hapten exposure. Study results and caveats: Patch test scores rose with PT1 expanded TCR counts, a positive correlation. The number of TCRs above 1 in 1000 frequency did not change after DPC sensitization.

The CDR3 totals 16 residues. Per the germline V gene, CDR1 is SGHRS and CDR2 is YFSETQ. The V gene end was trimmed by 0 bases and the J gene end by 4 bases; junction bases not matched to a gene: 7. Noted time point: pre-sensitization, week 0. Documented treatment: therapeutic diphenylcyclopropenone sensitization with weekly scalp DPC. Blood sampling preceded each patch test application. TCRdb re-derived calls from the RACE reads in MiXCR, one entry per CDR3 protein. Of approximately 320,000 distinct CDR3 sequences in the sample, 4.5% to 7% were seen once. The table lists this clonotype with many counts. Its matching antigen is unknown.

The V gene is TRBV5-1, the J gene TRBJ1-1, with 9 nucleotides matching TRBD1. The specimen was whole blood, collected in connection with sensitization to the hapten diphenylcyclopropenone (DPC). This TCR came from a woman aged 18-29 years with alopecia areata. Some clones in this sample may be carry-over from other donors' samples. The CDR3 spells CASSLDPNRGPTEAFF. The CDR3 nucleotides are TGCGCCAGCAGCTTGGACCCCAACAGGGGGCCCACTGAAGCTTTCTTT.